This TCR beta chain appears in the sequencing data of a study of identical twins. The length of the CDR3 is 14 residues. Carrying unique molecular identifiers, the cDNA also gained a universal primer site through template switching. TCRdb recomputed calls from the 5' RACE reads with MiXCR, one row per CDR3 protein. The sample lists fewer than 900,000 distinct CDR3 sequences, around a sixth occurring once. Another study also made use of these data, one on T cells expressing NK-cell markers. That work contributes: It remained uncertain whether the expanded NKG2C+ T cell clones were specific for HCMV antigens.

The V and J genes are TRBV12-1 and TRBJ2-2; the table's D call TRBD2 went unverified against the DNA. TRBV12-1 has pseudogene status. The TCR originated in a woman between 18 and 29 years old in good health. Sequencing was done on a sample of PBMCs. The CDR3 sequence is CARSLVVLSGELFF. The CDR3 bases are TGTGCCAGGAGCTTGGTAGTCCTCAGCGGGGAGCTGTTTTTT.